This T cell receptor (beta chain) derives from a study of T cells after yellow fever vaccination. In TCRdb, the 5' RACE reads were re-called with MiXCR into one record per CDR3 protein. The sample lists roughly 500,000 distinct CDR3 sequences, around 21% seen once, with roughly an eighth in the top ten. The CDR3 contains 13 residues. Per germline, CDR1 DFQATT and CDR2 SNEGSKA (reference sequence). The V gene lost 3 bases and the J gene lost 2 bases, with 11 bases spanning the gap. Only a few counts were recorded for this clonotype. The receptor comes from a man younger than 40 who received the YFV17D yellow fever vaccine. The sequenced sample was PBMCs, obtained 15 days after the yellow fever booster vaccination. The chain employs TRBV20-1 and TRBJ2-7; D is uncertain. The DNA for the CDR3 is TGCAGTGCTAGGGCCGCGGCCGCCTACGAGCAGTACTTC. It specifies CSARAAAAYEQYF.